These 15 T cell receptor beta chains share one sample of origin, sequenced in a study of shared clonotypes between healthy human individuals. Here immunoSEQ multiplex PCR was the method, and the copy in TCRdb shows in-frame clones only, minus some. The sample records around 2,000,000 clones, around 95% being singletons. The sample taken for sequencing was naive CD4+ T cells sorted from blood. The subset is: CD45RA+ positively selected. Receptors were obtained from a young man in good health.

The CDR3 DNA reads TGCAGTGCTGGACAGACGAATGAGCAGTTCTTC. As protein: CSAGQTNEQFF. The chain uses TRBV20-1 and TRBJ2-1; a possible D gene is TRBD1 (6 bases). CDR3 length: 11 residues. The germline gives CDR1 DFQATT, CDR2 SNEGSKA (reference sequence). V was clipped by 5 bases and J by 7 bases, with 9 bases between them.

J is TRBJ1-2 and V is TRBV18, with D tentatively TRBD1 (5 bases). This CDR3 comprises 15 residues. V lost 5 bases and J 3 bases, leaving 16 bases between the germline ends. CDR1 and CDR2 from the germline V gene are KGHSH and LQKENI. Here the CDR3 reads CASSEFWGGDYGYTF. The CDR3 coding sequence is TGTGCCAGCTCAGAATTCTGGGGGGGAGACTATGGCTACACCTTC.

The chain links TRBV9 to TRBJ2-3; weak D call: TRBD2 (5 bases). In germline, CDR1 is SGDLS, CDR2 YYNGEE. The ends were cut back, 5 bases at V and 6 bases at J, with 10 bases in the middle. The CDR3 sequence is 12 residues long. CDR3 sequence (DNA): TGTGCCAGCAGAGAGAGGGTCGATACGCAGTATTTT. Translating gives CASRERVDTQYF.

V usage is TRBV10-3 and J usage is TRBJ2-7; 9 bases fit TRBD2. The ends lost 10 bases at V and 7 bases at J; junction bases unmatched: 20. CDR3 length: 16 amino acids. Germline V lookup: CDR1 ENHRY, CDR2 SYGVKD. This CDR3 is CATGSGAGGPLREQYF. Written as DNA, the CDR3 is TGTGCCACCGGCTCGGGGGCGGGAGGGCCTTTGAGAGAGCAGTACTTC.

This sequence joins TRBV6-6 and TRBJ1-4; no clear D. Germline V CDR1 and CDR2: MNHNY, SVGAGI (reference sequence). V lost 5 bases, J lost 8 bases, and 15 bases lay in between. The length of the CDR3 is 14 residues. The CDR3 region is CASSPDLAGEKLFF. The DNA of the CDR3 is TGTGCCAGCAGTCCCGACTTAGCGGGGGAAAAACTGTTTTTT.

A word on this clone: Other nucleotide sequences from this sample produce the same CDR3. The rearrangement links TRBV19 to TRBJ2-6; D may be TRBD2 (5 bases). The CDR3 is 14 amino acids. Germline assignment: CDR1 LNHDA and CDR2 SQIVND (reference sequence). Trimming pared 5 bases from V and 4 bases from J, leaving 9 bases between. The CDR3 nucleotides read TGTGCCAGTAGTCCGGGGTCCGGGGCCAACGTCCTGACTTTC. Its protein is CASSPGSGANVLTF.

This sequence joins TRBV10-3 and TRBJ1-1, with D possibly matching TRBD1 (5 bases). Germline CDR1 ENHRY, CDR2 SYGVKD. Trimming cost V 1 base and J 0 bases, with 9 bases left between them. The CDR3 loop spans 15 amino acids. The DNA of the CDR3 is TGTGCCATCAGTGAGTTCAGGGCATTGAACACTGAAGCTTTCTTT. Encoded protein: CAISEFRALNTEAFF.

The chain recombines TRBV18 with TRBJ1-2; a possible D gene is TRBD1 (6 bases). This CDR3 is 13 amino acids long. V dropped 5 bases and J dropped 4 bases, with 11 bases sitting between them. CDR1 KGHSH and CDR2 LQKENI come from the germline V gene. The CDR3 sequence: CASSERDTYGYTF. The CDR3 nucleotides are TGTGCCAGCTCAGAACGGGACACCTATGGCTACACCTTC. The entire variable domain, with the rest obtained from reference TRBV18 and TRBJ1-2, is as follows: NAGVMQNPRHLVRRRGQEARLRCSPMKGHSHVYWYRQLPEEGLKFMVYLQKENIIDESGMPKERFSAEFPKEGPSILRIQQVVRGDSAAYFCASSERDTYGYTFGSGTRLTVV.

The chain recombines TRBV6-5 with TRBJ1-3, with D possibly being TRBD1 (6 bases). The CDR3 sequence is 15 residues long. The V end was cut by 8 bases, the J end by 3 bases, with 17 bases between. The V gene's germline CDR1 is MNHEY and CDR2 SVGAGI. This chain's CDR3 is CASGSGQGYGNTIYF. CDR3 DNA: TGTGCCAGCGGGTCCGGCCAGGGGTATGGAAACACCATATATTTT.

This chain links TRBV30 with TRBJ1-3, with a possible D match to TRBD1 (6 bases). The length of the CDR3 is 17 residues. Trimming stripped 2 bases from V and 2 bases from J, with 19 bases between. Germline V gene data show CDR1 as GTSNPN and CDR2 as SVGIG (reference sequence). The CDR3 is CAWSKTPTGKTGNTIYF. DNA of the CDR3: TGTGCCTGGAGTAAAACCCCTACAGGGAAAACTGGAAACACCATATATTTT.

This chain uses TRBV30 with TRBJ1-3; the D is unclear. The V and J ends lost 2 bases and 0 bases respectively, with 8 bases between them. This CDR3 has 14 residues. The germline gives CDR1 GTSNPN, CDR2 SVGIG (reference sequence). CDR3 loop: CAWSPLSSGNTIYF. CDR3 in DNA: TGTGCCTGGAGTCCCTTGAGCTCTGGAAACACCATATATTTT.

Remarks on this clone: Other DNA sequences in this sample translate to the same CDR3. This chain uses TRBV6-1 with TRBJ2-7; 7 bases match TRBD1. The CDR3 runs 13 residues. The V segment lost 6 bases and the J segment 0 bases; nucleotides outside the gene matches: 2. Germline CDR1 and CDR2: MNHNS and SASEGT. CDR3 DNA sequence: TGTGCCAGCAGGACAGGGAGCTCCTACGAGCAGTACTTC. It translates to CASRTGSSYEQYF.

This clone was detected only once. V gene TRBV15 combines with J gene TRBJ1-2, with a weak D call TRBD1 (5 bases). Per germline, CDR1 LNHNV and CDR2 YYDKDF (reference sequence). V gave up 1 base and J gave up 6 bases, with 18 bases separating them. CDR3 size: 16 residues. CDR3 protein: CATSRVRGLGDDGYTF. The CDR3 DNA sequence: TGTGCCACCAGCAGAGTAAGGGGTTTGGGGGATGATGGCTACACCTTC.

As to this clone: A read error is possible here, since a much larger clone lies one base away. In the same sample, other DNA sequences code for this CDR3. This sequence joins TRBV18 and TRBJ2-5; D ambiguous. CDR1 is KGHSH and CDR2 is LQKENI in the germline V gene. V was clipped by 1 base and J by 1 base, with 4 bases between them. The CDR3 is 13 amino acids. CDR3 sequence (DNA): TGTGCCAGCTCACCACGGGGCCAAGAGACCCAGTACTTC. This codes for CASSPRGQETQYF.

This rearrangement joins TRBV7-2 to TRBJ1-5; weak D call: TRBD1 (6 bases). CDR1 SGHTA and CDR2 FQGNSA come from the germline V gene. The V and J ends lost 3 bases and 3 bases respectively, with 15 bases between them. The CDR3 extends over 16 amino acids. For the CDR3, the DNA is TGTGCCAGCAGCTTTGTTGGGCAGGGGACCAATCAGCCCCAGCATTTT. Protein sequence: CASSFVGQGTNQPQHF.